Following are 25 T cell receptor beta chains from one sample sequenced in a study of shared clonotypes between healthy human individuals. Libraries were prepared by immunoSEQ multiplex PCR; TCRdb keeps only in-frame clonotypes and omits some of them. In the table there are about 1.5 million clones, roughly 96% of which are singletons. Sequenced sample: naive CD4+ T cells sorted from blood. Subset in this sample: CD45RA+ positively selected. The receptors shown here come from a man under 40 in good health.

CDR3: CASSLVSGGADTQYF. CDR3 DNA sequence: TGCGCCAGCAGCTTGGTTTCGGGGGGTGCAGATACGCAGTATTTT. This sequence joins TRBV5-1 and TRBJ2-3; 7 bases agree with TRBD2. The V segment lost 0 bases and the J segment 4 bases; nucleotides outside the gene matches: 5. The CDR3 extends over 15 amino acids. Germline V lookup: CDR1 SGHRS, CDR2 YFSETQ. The full variable domain, with the rest looked up from reference TRBV5-1 and TRBJ2-3, is KAGVTQTPRYLIKTRGQQVTLSCSPISGHRSVSWYQQTPGQGLQFLFEYFSETQRNKGNFPGRFSGRQFSNSRSEMNVSTLELGDSALYLCASSLVSGGADTQYFGPGTRLTVL.

The V call is TRBV18, the J call TRBJ1-3; no reliable D call. The CDR3 totals 12 residues. V lost 4 bases and J lost 2, with 3 bases in between. Per germline, CDR1 KGHSH and CDR2 LQKENI. In nucleotides, the CDR3 is TGTGCCAGCTCACGGACTGGAAACACCATATATTTT. Protein: CASSRTGNTIYF. Complete variable domain (other parts from reference TRBV18 and TRBJ1-3): NAGVMQNPRHLVRRRGQEARLRCSPMKGHSHVYWYRQLPEEGLKFMVYLQKENIIDESGMPKERFSAEFPKEGPSILRIQQVVRGDSAAYFCASSRTGNTIYFGEGSWLTVV.

The chain employs TRBV11-2 and TRBJ2-6, with unresolved D. V was clipped by 4 bases and J by 0 bases, with 13 bases between them. The V gene's germline CDR1 is SGHAT and CDR2 FQNNGV. The CDR3 totals 17 residues. This CDR3 reads CASSSWQFRSGANVLTF. The CDR3 nucleotides read TGTGCCAGCAGCTCTTGGCAGTTCCGCTCTGGGGCCAACGTCCTGACTTTC.

The count of this clone is one. The V call is TRBV11-3, the J call TRBJ1-1; unclear D gene. This CDR3 spans 13 amino acids. Trimming shortened V by 3 bases and J by 1 base, and 6 bases separated the two germline ends. The germline V gene encodes CDR1 SGHNT and CDR2 YENEEA. The CDR3 DNA sequence: TGTGCCAGCAGCTTCCGATCGAACACTGAAGCTTTCTTT. Encoded protein: CASSFRSNTEAFF.

The genes are TRBV7-3 and TRBJ2-7, with 9 bases lining up with TRBD2. V shed 5 bases and J 6 bases; nucleotides not matched to a gene: 5. Germline CDR1 reads SGHTA; CDR2 reads FQGTGA. CDR3 size: 13 residues. For the CDR3, the DNA is TGTGCCAGCAGCAGGACTAGCGCTGGCGAGCAGTACTTC. The encoded protein is CASSRTSAGEQYF. The full variable domain, completed using reference TRBV7-3 and TRBJ2-7, is GAGVSQTPSNKVTEKGKYVELRCDPISGHTALYWYRQSLGQGPEFLIYFQGTGAADDSGLPNDRFFAVRPEGSVSTLKIQRTERGDSAVYLCASSRTSAGEQYFGPGTRLTVT.

The rearrangement links TRBV11-2 to TRBJ1-4; D call uncertain. Germline CDR1 reads SGHAT; CDR2 reads FQNNGV. The CDR3 is 13 amino acids. The V end lost 3 bases, the J end lost 5 bases, and 7 bases lay between the germline ends. In DNA form, the CDR3 reads TGTGCCAGCAGCTTCTCGGGAAATGAAAAACTGTTTTTT. It codes for CASSFSGNEKLFF.

This chain uses TRBV10-3 with TRBJ1-1; no reliable D call. Germline CDR1 reads ENHRY; CDR2 reads SYGVKD. The CDR3 has 12 residues. With 6 bases removed from V and 3 bases from J, the gap between germline ends came to 8 bases. The CDR3 DNA sequence: TGTGCCATCAGGGAGAAGGACACTGAAGCTTTCTTT. Amino acids: CAIREKDTEAFF.

The V call is TRBV7-2, the J call TRBJ2-2, with D perhaps matching TRBD2 (6 bases). In germline, CDR1 is SGHTA, CDR2 FQGNSA. Trimming left V 6 bases short and J 6 bases short, with 17 bases between. There are 15 residues in the CDR3. The CDR3 loop reads CASRGIGRRSGELFF. CDR3 DNA: TGTGCCAGCAGGGGAATCGGGAGAAGGTCCGGGGAGCTGTTTTTT. Using reference TRBV7-2 and TRBJ2-2 for the parts outside the CDR3, the full variable domain is GAGVSQSPSNKVTEKGKDVELRCDPISGHTALYWYRQSLGQGLEFLIYFQGNSAPDKSGLPSDRFSAERTGGSVSTLTIQRTQQEDSAVYLCASRGIGRRSGELFFGEGSRLTVL.

The V gene is TRBV10-3, the J gene TRBJ2-1, with 12 bases lining up with TRBD2. Per the germline V gene, CDR1 is ENHRY and CDR2 is SYGVKD. The CDR3 contains 17 residues. V gave up 3 bases and J gave up 10 bases; unmatched junction bases: 13. The CDR3 region has the DNA TGTGCCATCAGTGAACCCCTTGGACTAGCGGGACAGAAAGAGCAGTTCTTC. As protein: CAISEPLGLAGQKEQFF.

This chain links TRBV2 with TRBJ1-1; 7 bases map to TRBD1. This CDR3 region has 12 residues. After removal of 4 bases from V and 7 bases from J, the junction contained 3 bases not matched to a gene. Per germline, CDR1 SNHLY and CDR2 FYNNEI. DNA for the CDR3: TGTGCCAGCAGTGGAGGACAGGTTGAAGCTTTCTTT. This codes for CASSGGQVEAFF.

The chain uses TRBV11-2 and TRBJ1-2; 8 positions agree with TRBD1. The CDR3 has 16 amino acids. Germline V gene lookup returns CDR1 SGHAT and CDR2 FQNNGV. V gave up 4 bases and J gave up 4 bases; unmatched junction bases: 11. The CDR3 here is CASSSRTGRELYGYTF. CDR3 bases: TGTGCCAGCAGCTCTAGGACAGGGAGGGAACTCTATGGCTACACCTTC.

The chain recombines TRBV28 with TRBJ2-7; 7 positions match TRBD2. The CDR3 contains 13 residues. CDR1 and CDR2 (germline): MDHEN, SYDVKM. V lost 8 bases, J lost 6 bases, and 10 bases stayed unmatched. Here the CDR3 reads CASGGGRPGEQYF. In DNA, the CDR3 is TGTGCCAGCGGGGGGGGACGGCCCGGCGAGCAGTACTTC.

The V call is TRBV29-1, the J call TRBJ2-2; D uncertain. Between the trimmed V and J ends, which lost 0 bases and 0 bases, there was a span of 14 bases. The CDR3 sequence is 17 residues long. In germline, CDR1 is SQVTM, CDR2 ANQGSEA. The CDR3, as DNA: TGCAGCGTTGAAGATTGGATCACTCCTTCGAACACCGGGGAGCTGTTTTTT. Its translation is CSVEDWITPSNTGELFF.

The genes are TRBV6-6 and TRBJ2-3; weak D call: TRBD1 (6 bases). Trimming shortened V by 6 bases and J by 5 bases, and 15 bases separated the two germline ends. This CDR3 is 14 amino acids long. Germline V gene data show CDR1 as MNHNY and CDR2 as SVGAGI (reference sequence). The CDR3 region is CASSRLQGVDTQYF. The DNA for the CDR3 is TGTGCCAGCAGCCGTCTACAGGGCGTAGATACGCAGTATTTT.

The CDR3 bases are TGCGCCAGCAGCCAAGATGGAGGGGGGAGCGGTGAAAAACTGTTTTTT. Translation gives CASSQDGGGSGEKLFF. The chain carries TRBV4-3 and TRBJ1-4, with D possibly matching TRBD1 (6 bases). Per germline, CDR1 LGHNA and CDR2 YSLEER. This CDR3 spans 16 amino acids. V shed 0 bases and J shed 7 bases, with 15 bases lying between them.

The rearrangement uses TRBV18 and TRBJ2-3; possible D gene TRBD2, 7 bases. This CDR3 has 16 residues. CDR1 is KGHSH, CDR2 LQKENI, per germline. V lost 2 bases and J 0 bases, leaving 12 bases between the germline ends. The CDR3 spells CASSPLGGGSTDTQYF. In DNA, the CDR3 is TGTGCCAGCTCACCATTAGGGGGAGGGAGCACAGATACGCAGTATTTT.

The J gene is TRBJ2-1, the V gene TRBV5-4; 11 bases are a match to TRBD2. J gave up 7 bases and V 0 bases, and 3 bases lay outside the gene matches. This CDR3 comprises 15 residues. The germline CDR1 and CDR2 sequences are SGHNT and YYREEE (reference sequence). In DNA, the CDR3 is TGTGCCAGCAGCTTGGCCTCTAGCGGGAGGAATGAGCAGTTCTTC. As protein: CASSLASSGRNEQFF.

The chain links TRBV5-8 to TRBJ2-3; unclear D gene. Trimming took 0 bases from V and 10 from J, leaving 9 bases between them. Germline values: CDR1 SGHTS, CDR2 YDEGEE. The CDR3 runs to 12 residues. The CDR3 nucleotides read TGTGCCAGCAGCTTGGAGGTGGGTCCGCAGTATTTT. Protein: CASSLEVGPQYF. Looking up the rest from reference TRBV5-8 and TRBJ2-3 gives the full variable domain: EAGVTQSPTHLIKTRGQQATLRCSPISGHTSVYWYQQALGLGLQFLLWYDEGEERNRGNFPPRFSGRQFPNYSSELNVNALELEDSALYLCASSLEVGPQYFGPGTRLTVL.

Points on this clone: This specimen includes other DNA sequences encoding the same CDR3. The chain couples TRBV7-9 to TRBJ1-2; D unresolved. Trimming removed 5 bases from V and 4 bases from J, with 8 bases in between. Germline values: CDR1 SEHNR, CDR2 FQNEAQ (reference sequence). The CDR3 has 12 residues. This CDR3 reads CASSLGGYGYTF. The CDR3 nucleotides read TGTGCCAGCAGCCTCGGCGGCTATGGCTACACCTTC.

The chain links TRBV7-3 to TRBJ2-2; D gene ambiguous. Per the germline V gene, CDR1 is SGHTA and CDR2 is FQGTGA. The CDR3 has 12 amino acids. The ends were cut back, 6 bases at V and 1 base at J, with 3 bases in the middle. For the CDR3, the DNA is TGTGCCAGCAGGATGAACACCGGGGAGCTGTTTTTT. Amino acids: CASRMNTGELFF.

This chain joins TRBV28 and TRBJ2-2, with D unclear. The CDR3 runs to 12 residues. CDR1 is MDHEN and CDR2 is SYDVKM in the germline V gene. Trimming stripped 3 bases from V and 6 bases from J, with 5 bases between. Written as DNA, the CDR3 is TGTGCCAGCAGTTTTGGACCCGGGGAGCTGTTTTTT. This sequence encodes CASSFGPGELFF.

The V and J genes are TRBV28 and TRBJ2-2; TRBD1 might be the D (5 bases). The CDR3 covers 15 residues. Germline V gene data show CDR1 as MDHEN and CDR2 as SYDVKM. The ends were cut back, 6 bases at V and 5 bases at J, with 16 bases in the middle. This chain's CDR3 is CASSHPRAGTGELFF. DNA for the CDR3: TGTGCCAGCAGCCACCCCAGGGCAGGGACCGGGGAGCTGTTTTTT.

The chain uses TRBV7-9 and TRBJ2-1; 13 bases fit TRBD2. V shed 4 bases, J shed 4 bases, and the junction held 4 bases outside the gene matches. Germline lookup yields CDR1 SEHNR and CDR2 FQNEAQ (reference sequence). The CDR3 loop spans 16 amino acids. The chain's CDR3 is CASSSPGLAGYNEQFF. CDR3 nucleotide sequence: TGTGCCAGCAGCTCTCCGGGACTAGCGGGGTACAATGAGCAGTTCTTC.

With respect to this clone: Other DNA sequences in the sample encode the same CDR3. V and J are TRBV9 and TRBJ1-5, with 7 bases aligning to TRBD1. The CDR3 extends over 14 amino acids. The junction had 3 bases not matched to a gene; V was cut back by 2 bases and J by 4 bases. Germline V lookup: CDR1 SGDLS, CDR2 YYNGEE. CDR3 region: CASSVGRGNQPQHF. The CDR3 DNA reads TGTGCCAGCAGCGTGGGCAGGGGGAATCAGCCCCAGCATTTT.

The chain recombines TRBV2 with TRBJ2-7, with TRBD1 identical over 8 bases. The germline gives CDR1 SNHLY, CDR2 FYNNEI. V was pared by 6 bases and J by 7 bases, with 8 bases of the junction left unmatched. The CDR3 loop spans 13 amino acids. The CDR3 reads CASSLGQGGEQYF. CDR3 coding DNA: TGTGCCAGCAGCCTCGGACAGGGCGGAGAGCAGTACTTC.